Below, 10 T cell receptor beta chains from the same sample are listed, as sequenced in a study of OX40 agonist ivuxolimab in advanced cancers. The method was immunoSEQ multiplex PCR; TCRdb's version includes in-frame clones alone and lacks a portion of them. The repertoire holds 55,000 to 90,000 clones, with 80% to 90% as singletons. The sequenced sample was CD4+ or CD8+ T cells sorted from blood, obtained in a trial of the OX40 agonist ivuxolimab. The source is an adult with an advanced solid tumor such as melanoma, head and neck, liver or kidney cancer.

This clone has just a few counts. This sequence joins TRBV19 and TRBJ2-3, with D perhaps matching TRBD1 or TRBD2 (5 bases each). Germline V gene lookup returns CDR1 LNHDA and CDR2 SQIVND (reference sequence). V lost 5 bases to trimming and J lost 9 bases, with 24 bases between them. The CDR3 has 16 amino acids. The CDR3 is CASSFGTARQFDTQYF. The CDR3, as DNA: TGTGCCAGTAGTTTTGGGACCGCTAGGCAATTTGACACGCAGTATTTT.

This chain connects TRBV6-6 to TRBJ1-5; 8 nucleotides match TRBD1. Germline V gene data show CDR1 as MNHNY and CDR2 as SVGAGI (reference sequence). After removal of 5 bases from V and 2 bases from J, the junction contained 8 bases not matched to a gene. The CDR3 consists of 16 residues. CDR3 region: CASSARGRFGNQPQHF. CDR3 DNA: TGTGCCAGCAGTGCCAGGGGGCGATTTGGCAATCAGCCCCAGCATTTT.

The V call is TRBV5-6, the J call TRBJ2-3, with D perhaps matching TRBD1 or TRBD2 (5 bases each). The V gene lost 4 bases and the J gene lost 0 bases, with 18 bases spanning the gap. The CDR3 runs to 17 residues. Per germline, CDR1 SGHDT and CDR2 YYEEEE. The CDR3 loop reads CASSPRWTGPSTDTQYF. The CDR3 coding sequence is TGTGCCAGCAGCCCCCGGTGGACGGGACCTAGCACAGATACGCAGTATTTT.

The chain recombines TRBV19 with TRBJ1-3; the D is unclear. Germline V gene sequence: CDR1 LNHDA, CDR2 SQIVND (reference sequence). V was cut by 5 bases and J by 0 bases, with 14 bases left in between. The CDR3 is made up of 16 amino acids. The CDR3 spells CASSRGLSHSGNTIYF. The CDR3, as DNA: TGTGCCAGTAGTCGTGGACTGTCGCACTCTGGAAACACCATATATTTT.

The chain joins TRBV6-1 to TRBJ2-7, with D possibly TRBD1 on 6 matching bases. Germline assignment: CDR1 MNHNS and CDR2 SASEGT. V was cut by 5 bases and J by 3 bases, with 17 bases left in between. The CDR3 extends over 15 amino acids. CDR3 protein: CASSNRAMGLYEQYF. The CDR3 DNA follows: TGTGCCAGCAGTAACAGGGCCATGGGCCTCTACGAGCAGTACTTC.

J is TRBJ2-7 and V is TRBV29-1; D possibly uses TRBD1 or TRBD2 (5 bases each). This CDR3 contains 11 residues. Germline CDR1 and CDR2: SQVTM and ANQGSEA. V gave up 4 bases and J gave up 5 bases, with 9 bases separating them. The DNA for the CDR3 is TGCAGCGTTGGATGGGGGAACGAGCAGTACTTC. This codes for CSVGWGNEQYF.

CDR3 nucleotide sequence: TGTGCCACGGAACAGGGGTCTAATAGCAATCAGCCCCAGCATTTT. Translated, it gives CATEQGSNSNQPQHF. The chain recombines TRBV10-3 with TRBJ1-5; 7 bases are a match to TRBD1. Germline-derived CDR1 and CDR2 are ENHRY and SYGVKD. J gave up 0 bases and V 10 bases, and 9 bases lay outside the gene matches. CDR3 length: 15 amino acids.

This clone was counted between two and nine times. The CDR3 sequence is CSVEVWGIQHF. The DNA of the CDR3 is TGCAGCGTTGAAGTCTGGGGGATCCAGCATTTT. V is TRBV29-1 and J is TRBJ1-5, with D maybe TRBD1 (5 bases). CDR1 is SQVTM and CDR2 is ANQGSEA in the germline V gene. The length of the CDR3 is 11 residues. The V end was cut by 1 base, the J end by 12 bases, with 10 bases between. The whole variable domain, filled in from reference TRBV29-1 and TRBJ1-5, reads SAVISQKPSRDICQRGTSLTIQCQVDSQVTMMFWYRQQPGQSLTLIATANQGSEATYESGFVIDKFPISRPNLTFSTLTVSNMSPEDSSIYLCSVEVWGIQHFGDGTRLSIL.

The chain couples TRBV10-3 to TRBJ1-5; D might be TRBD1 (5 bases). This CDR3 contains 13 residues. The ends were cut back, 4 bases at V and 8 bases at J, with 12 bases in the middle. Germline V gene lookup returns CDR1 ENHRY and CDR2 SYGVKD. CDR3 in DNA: TGTGCCATCAGTGGCGGGGGGAGGGAGCCCCAGCATTTT. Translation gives CAISGGGREPQHF.

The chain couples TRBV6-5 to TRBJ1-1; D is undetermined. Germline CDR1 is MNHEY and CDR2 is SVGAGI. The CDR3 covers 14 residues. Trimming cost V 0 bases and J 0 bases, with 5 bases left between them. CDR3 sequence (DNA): TGTGCCAGCAGTTACTCTCAATTGAACACTGAAGCTTTCTTT. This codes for CASSYSQLNTEAFF.